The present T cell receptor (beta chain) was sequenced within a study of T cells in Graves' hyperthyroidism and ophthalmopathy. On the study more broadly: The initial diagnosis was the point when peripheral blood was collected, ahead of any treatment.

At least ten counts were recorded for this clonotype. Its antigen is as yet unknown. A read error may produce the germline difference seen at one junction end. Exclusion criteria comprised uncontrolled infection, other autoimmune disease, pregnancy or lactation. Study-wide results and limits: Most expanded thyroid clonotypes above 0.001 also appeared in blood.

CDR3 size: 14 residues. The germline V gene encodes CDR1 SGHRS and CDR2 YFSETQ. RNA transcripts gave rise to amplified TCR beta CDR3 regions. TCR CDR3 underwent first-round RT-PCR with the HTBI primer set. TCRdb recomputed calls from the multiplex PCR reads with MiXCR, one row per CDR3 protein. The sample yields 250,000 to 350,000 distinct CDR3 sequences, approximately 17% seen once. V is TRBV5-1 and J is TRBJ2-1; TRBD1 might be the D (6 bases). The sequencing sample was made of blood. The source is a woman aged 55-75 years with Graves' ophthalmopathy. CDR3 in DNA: TGTGCCAGCAGCTTGGGGGACACCTACAATGAGCAGTTCTTC. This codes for CASSLGDTYNEQFF.